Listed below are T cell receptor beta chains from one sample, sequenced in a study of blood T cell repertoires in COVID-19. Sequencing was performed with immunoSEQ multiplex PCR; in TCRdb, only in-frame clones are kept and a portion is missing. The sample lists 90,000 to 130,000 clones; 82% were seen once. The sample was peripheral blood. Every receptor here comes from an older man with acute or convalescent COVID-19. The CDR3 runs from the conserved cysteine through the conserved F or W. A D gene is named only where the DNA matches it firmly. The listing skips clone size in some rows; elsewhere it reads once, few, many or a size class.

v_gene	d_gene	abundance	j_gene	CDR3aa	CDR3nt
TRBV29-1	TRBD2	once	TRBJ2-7	CSARTSGTGNEQYF	TGCAGCGCCCGGACTAGCGGGACTGGGAACGAGCAGTACTTC
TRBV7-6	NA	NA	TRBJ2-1	CASSLIFAGEVYNEQFF	TGTGCCAGCAGCCTGATCTTCGCTGGGGAGGTATACAATGAGCAGTTCTTC
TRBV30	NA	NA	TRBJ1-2	CACRVGGYTF	TGTGCCTGCAGGGTGGGCGGCTACACCTTC
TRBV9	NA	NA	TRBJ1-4	CASSVASQGEKLFF	TGTGCCAGCAGCGTAGCTAGTCAGGGCGAAAAACTGTTTTTT
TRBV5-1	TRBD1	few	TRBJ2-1	CASSSRDSNEQFF	TGCGCCAGCAGCAGCCGGGACAGCAATGAGCAGTTCTTC
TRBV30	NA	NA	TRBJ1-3	CAWTRGSGNTIYF	TGTGCCTGGACAAGGGGTTCTGGAAACACCATATATTTT
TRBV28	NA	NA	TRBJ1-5	CASSFPGNQPQHF	TGTGCCAGCAGTTTTCCAGGTAATCAGCCCCAGCATTTT
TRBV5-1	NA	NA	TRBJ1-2	CASSLGGQSNYGYTF	TGCGCCAGCAGCTTGGGTGGACAGTCTAACTATGGCTACACCTTC
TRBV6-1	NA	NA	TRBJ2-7	CASSEVGSEQYF	TGTGCCAGCAGTGAAGTGGGCTCCGAGCAGTACTTC
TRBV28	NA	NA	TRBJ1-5	CASRSLAQGSQPQHF	TGTGCCAGCAGGAGCCTAGCACAGGGCTCTCAGCCCCAGCATTTT
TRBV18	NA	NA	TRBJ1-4	CASSPLISHPGTNEKLFF	TGTGCCAGCTCACCACTTATAAGCCATCCCGGGACTAATGAAAAACTGTTTTTT
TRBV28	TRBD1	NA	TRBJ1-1	CASSQGGGDTEAFF	TGTGCCAGCAGCCAAGGGGGCGGGGACACTGAAGCTTTCTTT
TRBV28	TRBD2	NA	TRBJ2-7	CATTRGLAGVEQYF	TGTGCCACCACCCGAGGACTAGCGGGAGTCGAGCAGTACTTC
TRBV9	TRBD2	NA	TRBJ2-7	CASSPRGGAANYEQYF	TGTGCCAGCAGCCCCCGGGGAGGGGCAGCTAATTACGAGCAGTACTTC
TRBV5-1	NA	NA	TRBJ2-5	CASSFGETQYF	TGCGCCAGCAGCTTCGGAGAGACCCAGTACTTC
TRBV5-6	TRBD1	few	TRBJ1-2	CASSWDRVPYGYTF	TGTGCCAGCAGCTGGGACAGGGTTCCCTATGGCTACACCTTC
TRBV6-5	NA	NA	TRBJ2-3	CASRRTATDTQYF	TGTGCCAGCAGACGGACAGCCACAGATACGCAGTATTTT
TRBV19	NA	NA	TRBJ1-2	CASSSKGPSYTF	TGTGCCAGTAGTAGTAAGGGGCCGAGCTACACCTTC
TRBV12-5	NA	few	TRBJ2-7	CAIRPGLLYEQYF	TGTGCTATCAGGCCGGGACTCCTCTACGAGCAGTACTTC
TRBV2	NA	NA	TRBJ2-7	CATRAGYEQYF	TGTGCCACCCGGGCAGGGTACGAGCAGTACTTC
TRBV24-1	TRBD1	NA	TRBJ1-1	CATSDDRVTEAFF	TGTGCCACCAGTGATGACAGGGTAACTGAAGCTTTCTTT
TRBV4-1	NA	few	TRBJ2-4	CASSQGPARTLAKNIQYF	TGCGCCAGCAGCCAAGGTCCGGCTAGAACTCTAGCCAAAAACATTCAGTACTTC
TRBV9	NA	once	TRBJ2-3	CASSVGGLADTQYF	TGTGCCAGCAGCGTAGGTGGCCTGGCAGATACGCAGTATTTT
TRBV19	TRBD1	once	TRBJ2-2	CASSAGQVGRAGELFF	TGTGCCAGTAGTGCGGGACAGGTAGGAAGAGCCGGGGAGCTGTTTTTT
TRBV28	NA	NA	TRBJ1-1	CASTAGGNTEAFF	TGTGCCAGCACAGCCGGGGGGAACACTGAAGCTTTCTTT
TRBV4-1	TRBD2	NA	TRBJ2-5	CASSQLAGIVETQYF	TGCGCCAGCAGCCAATTAGCGGGAATAGTAGAGACCCAGTACTTC
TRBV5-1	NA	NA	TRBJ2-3	CASSLAAGTDTQYF	TGCGCCAGCAGCTTGGCGGCGGGGACAGATACGCAGTATTTT
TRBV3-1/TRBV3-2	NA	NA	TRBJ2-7	CASSQGSREQYF	TGTGCCAGCAGCCAAGGTAGCCGCGAGCAGTACTTC
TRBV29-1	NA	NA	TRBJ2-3	CSVWGHITDTQYF	TGCAGCGTTTGGGGGCACATCACAGATACGCAGTATTTT
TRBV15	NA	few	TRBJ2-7	CATSRDSTYEQYF	TGTGCCACCAGCAGGGACTCAACCTACGAGCAGTACTTC
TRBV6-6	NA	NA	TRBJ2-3	CASSYSRTRTEGTQYF	TGTGCCAGCAGTTACTCGAGAACAAGGACAGAAGGTACGCAGTATTTT
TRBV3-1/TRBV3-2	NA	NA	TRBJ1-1	CASSQATFNTEAFF	TGTGCCAGCAGCCAAGCTACCTTCAACACTGAAGCTTTCTTT
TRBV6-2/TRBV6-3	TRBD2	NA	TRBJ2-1	CASSAGLANEQFF	TGTGCCAGCAGCGCGGGACTAGCCAATGAGCAGTTCTTC
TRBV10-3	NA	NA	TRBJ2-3	CAISEYGQDTQYF	TGTGCCATCAGTGAGTATGGACAGGATACGCAGTATTTT
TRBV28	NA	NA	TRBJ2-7	CASSPQGGAYEQYF	TGTGCCAGCAGTCCACAGGGGGGGGCCTACGAGCAGTACTTC
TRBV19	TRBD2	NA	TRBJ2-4	CASSIAFGGGAKNIQYF	TGTGCCAGTAGTATCGCTTTCGGCGGGGGGGCCAAAAACATTCAGTACTTC
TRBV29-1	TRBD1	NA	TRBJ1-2	CSVRTGAFNYGYTF	TGCAGCGTCCGGACAGGGGCTTTTAACTATGGCTACACCTTC
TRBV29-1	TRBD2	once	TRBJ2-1	CSVRKAGGFYEQFF	TGCAGCGTACGGAAAGCGGGAGGGTTCTATGAGCAGTTCTTC
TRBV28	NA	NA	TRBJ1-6	CASSFSGGGNSPLHF	TGTGCCAGCAGTTTTAGCGGGGGGGGAAATTCACCCCTCCACTTT
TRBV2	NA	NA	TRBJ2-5	CASCQGREETQYF	TGTGCCAGCTGTCAGGGGAGGGAGGAGACCCAGTACTTC
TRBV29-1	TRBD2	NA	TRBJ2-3	CSNGGGTDTQYF	TGCAGCAATGGGGGGGGCACAGATACGCAGTATTTT
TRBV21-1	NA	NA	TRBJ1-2	CASSPQGGVVCGYTF	TGTGCCAGCAGCCCTCAAGGAGGGGTAGTTTGTGGCTACACCTTC
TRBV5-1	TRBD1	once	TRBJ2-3	CASRGGTGVTDTQYF	TGCGCCAGCAGGGGCGGGACAGGTGTCACAGATACGCAGTATTTT
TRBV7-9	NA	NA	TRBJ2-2	CASSRSAGVTPGELFF	TGTGCCAGCAGCCGGTCGGCAGGGGTTACTCCCGGGGAGCTGTTTTTT
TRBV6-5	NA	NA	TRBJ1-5	CASSPLVGPQHF	TGTGCCAGCAGTCCTCTAGTAGGTCCCCAGCATTTT
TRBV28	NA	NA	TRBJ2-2	CASSLLRENTGELFF	TGTGCCAGCAGTTTATTGAGGGAGAACACCGGGGAGCTGTTTTTT
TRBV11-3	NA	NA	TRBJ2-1	CASSLGGGGYNEQFF	TGTGCCAGCAGCTTAGGGGGAGGGGGGTACAATGAGCAGTTCTTC
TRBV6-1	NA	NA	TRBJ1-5	CASSEDRINQPQHF	TGTGCCAGCAGTGAAGACAGGATCAATCAGCCCCAGCATTTT
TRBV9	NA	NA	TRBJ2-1	CASSLTSYNEQFF	TGTGCCAGCAGCCTTACCAGCTACAATGAGCAGTTCTTC
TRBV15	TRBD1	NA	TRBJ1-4	CATSPRQGSNEKLFF	TGTGCCACCAGCCCGCGACAGGGTTCTAATGAAAAACTGTTTTTT
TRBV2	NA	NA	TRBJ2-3	CASILRGLGTDTQYF	TGTGCCAGCATCCTAAGGGGACTTGGCACAGATACGCAGTATTTT
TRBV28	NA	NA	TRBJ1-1	CASSPPGRGATEAFF	TGTGCCAGCAGCCCGCCAGGCAGGGGTGCCACTGAAGCTTTCTTT
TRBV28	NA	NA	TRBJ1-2	CASSLGQGYGYTF	TGTGCCAGCAGTTTAGGCCAGGGCTATGGCTACACCTTC
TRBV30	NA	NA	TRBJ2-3	CAWIRRGWTDTQYF	TGTGCCTGGATACGGCGGGGCTGGACAGATACGCAGTATTTT
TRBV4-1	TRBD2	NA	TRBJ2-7	CASRRELAGGRGYEQYF	TGCGCCAGCCGGAGGGAACTAGCGGGGGGACGGGGCTACGAGCAGTACTTC
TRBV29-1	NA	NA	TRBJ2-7	CSVEYLYEQYF	TGCAGCGTTGAATACTTGTACGAGCAGTACTTC
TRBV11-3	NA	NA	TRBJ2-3	CASSRLPGTEEGDTQYF	TGTGCCAGCAGCCGACTTCCCGGGACAGAGGAGGGAGATACGCAGTATTTT
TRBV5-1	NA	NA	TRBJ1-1	CACRRGSNTEAFF	TGCGCCTGTAGGAGGGGTAGTAACACTGAAGCTTTCTTT